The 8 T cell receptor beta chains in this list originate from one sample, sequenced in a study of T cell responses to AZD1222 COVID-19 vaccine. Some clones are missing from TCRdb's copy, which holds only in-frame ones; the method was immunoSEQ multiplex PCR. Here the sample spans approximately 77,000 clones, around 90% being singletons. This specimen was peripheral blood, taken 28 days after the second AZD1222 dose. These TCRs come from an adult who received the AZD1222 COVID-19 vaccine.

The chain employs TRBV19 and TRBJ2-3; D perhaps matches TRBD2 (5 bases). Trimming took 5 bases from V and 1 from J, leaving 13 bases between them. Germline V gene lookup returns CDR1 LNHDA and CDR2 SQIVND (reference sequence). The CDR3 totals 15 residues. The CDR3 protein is CASSLERVGTDTQYF. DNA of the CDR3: TGTGCCAGTAGTCTCGAGAGGGTTGGCACAGATACGCAGTATTTT.

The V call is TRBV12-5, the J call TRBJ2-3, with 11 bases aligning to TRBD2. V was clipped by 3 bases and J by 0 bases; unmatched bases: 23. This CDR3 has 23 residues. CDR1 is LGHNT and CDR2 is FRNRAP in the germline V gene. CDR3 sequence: CASGFHNPLPRLAGGLSTDTQYF. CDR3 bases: TGTGCTAGTGGTTTTCATAACCCCCTGCCCCGGCTAGCGGGAGGCCTGAGCACAGATACGCAGTATTTT.

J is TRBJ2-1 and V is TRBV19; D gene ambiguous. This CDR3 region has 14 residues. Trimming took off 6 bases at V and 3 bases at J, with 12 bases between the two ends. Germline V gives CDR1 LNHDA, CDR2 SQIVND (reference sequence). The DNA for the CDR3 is TGTGCCAGTAGCCCCGGACGGATCTACAATGAGCAGTTCTTC. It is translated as CASSPGRIYNEQFF.

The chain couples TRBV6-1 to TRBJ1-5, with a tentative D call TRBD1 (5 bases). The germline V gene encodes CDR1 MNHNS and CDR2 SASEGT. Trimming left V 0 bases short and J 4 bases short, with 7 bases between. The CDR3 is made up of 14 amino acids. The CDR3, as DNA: TGTGCCAGCAGTGAAGCAGGGGTGAATCAGCCCCAGCATTTT. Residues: CASSEAGVNQPQHF.

The DNA for the CDR3 is TGTGCCAGCAGAACGACAGAAGCGCCCCATCAGCCCCAGCATTTT. Its protein is CASRTTEAPHQPQHF. V and J are TRBV6-6 and TRBJ1-5, with a tentative D call TRBD1 (5 bases). Trimming took 6 bases from V and 5 from J, leaving 17 bases between them. CDR3 length: 15 residues. Per the germline V gene, CDR1 is MNHNY and CDR2 is SVGAGI (reference sequence).

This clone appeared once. In DNA form, the CDR3 reads TGTGCCAGCTCCCCAGGGGAGCTCTATAATTCACCCCTCCACTTT. Its protein is CASSPGELYNSPLHF. V is TRBV19 and J is TRBJ1-6; D possibly corresponds to TRBD1 (6 bases). With 9 bases removed from V and 3 bases from J, the gap between germline ends came to 15 bases. Per germline, CDR1 LNHDA and CDR2 SQIVND (reference sequence). CDR3 size: 15 residues.

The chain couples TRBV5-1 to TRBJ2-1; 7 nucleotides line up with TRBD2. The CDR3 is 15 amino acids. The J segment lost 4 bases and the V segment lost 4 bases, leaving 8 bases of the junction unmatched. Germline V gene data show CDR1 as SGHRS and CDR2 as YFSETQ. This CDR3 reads CASSPRGDHYNEQFF. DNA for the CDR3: TGCGCCAGCAGCCCCCGGGGGGACCATTACAATGAGCAGTTCTTC.

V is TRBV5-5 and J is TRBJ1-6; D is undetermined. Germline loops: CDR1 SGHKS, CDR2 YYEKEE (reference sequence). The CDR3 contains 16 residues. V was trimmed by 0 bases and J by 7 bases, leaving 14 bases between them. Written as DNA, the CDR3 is TGTGCCAGCAGCTTGGAACCCCACCGCGACAATTCACCCCTCCACTTT. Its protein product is CASSLEPHRDNSPLHF.